This T cell receptor beta chain was captured in a study of cytomegalovirus exposure and HLA in healthy donors. Findings and limits, study-wide: The study carried out a later analysis of TCR beta sequences. It associated some 18,000 of them with specific HLA alleles at a false discovery rate of 0.05. Earlier results showed most TCR beta V segments being productive about 90% or about 30% of the time.

On this clone: Its specificity is unknown.

60 Vbeta and 13 Jbeta primers were used in PCR. Profiled with immunoSEQ multiplex PCR; TCRdb holds only in-frame clones, not every one. The data contain 54,000 or so clones, around two thirds of them singletons. Germline V gene data show CDR1 as SGHTA and CDR2 as FQGNSA. This CDR3 is built from 14 residues. The V and J ends lost 4 bases and 4 bases respectively, with 11 bases between them. The gene calls are TRBV7-2 and TRBJ1-5; D is undetermined. Sequencing used PBMCs. The sequence was obtained from a woman in her sixties in good health and CMV-seropositive. The CDR3 bases are TGTGCCAGCAGCTCCGATTCGAGTAATCAGCCCCAGCATTTT. Translating gives CASSSDSSNQPQHF.